The 30 T cell receptor beta chains given below trace back to one sample, sequenced in a study of naive and memory T cell subsets. Specified treatment: skin biopsy from PPD injection site in Mantoux-positive individual. An oligonucleotide containing a UMI was ligated to the 3' end of TCR cDNA. Ligated cDNA underwent four rounds of PCR with nested alpha and beta constant region primers and SP2. One entry per CDR3 protein, called by TCRdb with MiXCR from the UMI-ligation and nested PCR reads. The sample yields 20,000 to 25,000 distinct CDR3 sequences, around 6% seen once. The sequenced sample was skin, obtained from a tuberculin skin test site. These TCRs come from an adult in good health.

This CDR3 is CASSPGGRDKQYF. CDR3 nucleotide sequence: TGTGCCAGCAGCCCAGGGGGCAGGGACAAGCAGTACTTC. The V call is TRBV4-2, the J call TRBJ2-7; 8 bases fit TRBD1. J was trimmed by 8 bases and V by 4 bases; bases with no gene match: 7. This CDR3 spans 13 amino acids. Germline-derived CDR1 and CDR2 are LGHNA and YNFKEQ.

This clonotype was recorded many times. This rearrangement joins TRBV20-1 to TRBJ2-3, with 8 bases matching TRBD1. CDR3 size: 15 residues. The V and J ends lost 4 bases and 2 bases, in that order; junction bases with no gene match: 8. CDR1 DFQATT and CDR2 SNEGSKA come from the germline V gene (reference sequence). In nucleotides, the CDR3 is TGCAGTGCTATCCCGACAGGGGACACCACAGATACGCAGTATTTT. Its translation: CSAIPTGDTTDTQYF.

The chain has TRBV7-3 and TRBJ2-3, with D perhaps matching TRBD2 (6 bases). The germline V and J ends were trimmed by 4 bases and 4 bases, with 15 bases remaining between them. CDR3 length: 15 amino acids. The germline gives CDR1 SGHTA, CDR2 FQGTGA. CDR3 region: CASSSQRRGSDTQYF. The CDR3 nucleotides read TGTGCCAGCAGCTCCCAGCGGAGGGGCTCAGATACGCAGTATTTT.

This clonotype showed up many times. The gene calls are TRBV7-2 and TRBJ2-3; no definite D call. CDR3 length: 15 amino acids. V lost 5 bases and J 4 bases, leaving 16 bases between the germline ends. In germline, CDR1 is SGHTA, CDR2 FQGNSA. The DNA of the CDR3 is TGTGCCAGCAGCCCGGTAGCTTCCGCCGCAGATACGCAGTATTTT. As protein: CASSPVASAADTQYF.

This clonotype was counted many times. A read error may produce the germline difference seen at one junction end. V and J are TRBV6-2 or TRBV6-3 and TRBJ1-1; D call uncertain. The germline gives CDR1 MNHEY, CDR2 SVGEGT. The CDR3 length is 13 residues. CDR3 bases: TGTGCCAGCGGGCGAGTAGAGAACACTGAAGTTTTCTTT. It codes for CASGRVENTEVFF.

The chain employs TRBV27 and TRBJ2-1; D remains ambiguous. The CDR3 runs 14 residues. The germline gives CDR1 MNHEY, CDR2 SMNVEV (reference sequence). The ends were cut back, 0 bases at V and 3 bases at J, with 6 bases in the middle. The DNA of the CDR3 is TGTGCCAGCAGTTTATCGATGTTCTACAATGAGCAGTTCTTC. It is translated as CASSLSMFYNEQFF.

V gene TRBV6-2 or TRBV6-3 combines with J gene TRBJ2-3; D gene unclear. The CDR3 runs 12 residues. Germline CDR1 reads MNHEY; CDR2 reads SVGEGT. Trimming stripped 6 bases from V and 2 bases from J, with 6 bases between. In DNA, the CDR3 is TGTGCCAGCAGCAAGATCACAGATACGCAGTATTTT. Translated, it gives CASSKITDTQYF.

This chain links TRBV9 with TRBJ2-1; 8 bases line up with TRBD2. The CDR3 totals 14 residues. Germline lookup yields CDR1 SGDLS and CDR2 YYNGEE. After removal of 1 base from V and 5 bases from J, the junction contained 2 bases not matched to a gene. CDR3 sequence: CASSVTAGDNEQFF. DNA of the CDR3: TGTGCCAGCAGCGTAACAGCGGGAGACAATGAGCAGTTCTTC.

The genes are TRBV6-6 and TRBJ2-2; 9 bases are shared with TRBD2. J was trimmed by 3 bases and V by 0 bases; bases with no gene match: 11. Germline assignment: CDR1 MNHNY and CDR2 SVGAGI (reference sequence). The CDR3 has 19 amino acids. CDR3 coding DNA: TGTGCCAGCAGTTACTCTAAGCCGCGACTAGCGGCCGACACCGGGGAGCTGTTTTTT. This sequence encodes CASSYSKPRLAADTGELFF.

J is TRBJ2-3 and V is TRBV14, with D possibly TRBD2 on 6 matching bases. V lost 0 bases and J lost 0, with 19 bases in between. CDR1 SGHDN and CDR2 FVKESK come from the germline V gene. This CDR3 contains 19 residues. The CDR3 nucleotides read TGTGCCAGCAGCCAAGATGGGTTATGGAGAGCGGGCAGCACAGATACGCAGTATTTT. Translation gives CASSQDGLWRAGSTDTQYF.

This sequence joins TRBV5-6 and TRBJ1-1; D uncertain. Germline V gene data show CDR1 as SGHDT and CDR2 as YYEEEE. The CDR3 is 15 residues long. Trimming left V 4 bases short and J 5 bases short, with 18 bases between. The CDR3 loop is CASSPQGGLGTEAFF. CDR3 coding DNA: TGTGCCAGCAGCCCACAAGGAGGACTGGGGACTGAAGCTTTCTTT.

There are a few counts of this clonotype. The rearrangement uses TRBV30 and TRBJ2-6; TRBD2 agrees at 7 bases. CDR1 GTSNPN and CDR2 SVGIG come from the germline V gene (reference sequence). The CDR3 sequence is 14 residues long. Trimming took 4 bases from V and 1 from J; bases not matched to a gene: 1. The chain's CDR3 is CAWTGGSGANVLTF. The CDR3 DNA follows: TGTGCCTGGACCGGGGGGTCTGGGGCCAACGTCCTGACTTTC.

This clonotype was detected only a few times. V usage is TRBV6-1 and J usage is TRBJ2-1; 8 bases agree with TRBD1. Trimming cost V 4 bases and J 4 bases; bases outside gene matches: 9. This CDR3 is 16 amino acids long. Germline V gene sequence: CDR1 MNHNS, CDR2 SASEGT. This chain's CDR3 is CASSGPDRVEYNEQFF. For the CDR3, the DNA is TGTGCCAGCAGTGGCCCGGACAGGGTGGAGTACAATGAGCAGTTCTTC.

This clonotype was observed many times. The V and J genes are TRBV12-3 or TRBV12-4 and TRBJ1-6, with D maybe TRBD1 (6 bases). V lost 4 bases, J lost 7 bases, and 11 bases lay in between. The CDR3 totals 14 residues. CDR3: CASSYRAENSPLHF. In DNA, the CDR3 is TGTGCCAGCAGTTACAGGGCCGAGAATTCACCCCTCCACTTT.

This clonotype was observed at least ten times. The chain carries TRBV28 and TRBJ2-1; 9 bases map to TRBD2. The germline V gene encodes CDR1 MDHEN and CDR2 SYDVKM. V lost 6 bases to trimming and J lost 5 bases; unmatched junction nucleotides: 8. CDR3 length equals 15 residues. The CDR3: CASSPTLAGNNEQFF. As DNA, the CDR3 is TGTGCCAGCAGCCCTACACTAGCGGGTAACAATGAGCAGTTCTTC. Filled out from reference TRBV28 and TRBJ2-1, the complete variable domain reads DVKVTQSSRYLVKRTGEKVFLECVQDMDHENMFWYRQDPGLGLRLIYFSYDVKMKEKGDIPEGYSVSREKKERFSLILESASTNQTSMYLCASSPTLAGNNEQFFGPGTRLTVL.

This clonotype was found many times. The chain combines TRBV9 with TRBJ2-5; D is unclear. The V gene's germline CDR1 is SGDLS and CDR2 YYNGEE. V lost 0 bases and J 3 bases, leaving 9 bases between the germline ends. The CDR3 has 14 residues. The CDR3 reads CASSVAVGKETQYF. The CDR3 DNA reads TGTGCCAGCAGCGTAGCTGTCGGAAAAGAGACCCAGTACTTC.

This clonotype was seen many times. This chain joins TRBV20-1 and TRBJ2-2; no clear D gene. V was cut by 3 bases and J by 7 bases, with 9 bases left in between. Germline CDR1 is DFQATT and CDR2 is SNEGSKA (reference sequence). The CDR3 is made up of 12 amino acids. The CDR3 bases are TGCAGTGCTAGGCAGGCCCACGGGGAGCTGTTTTTT. Amino acids: CSARQAHGELFF.

This clonotype has a count of ten or more. The genes are TRBV27 and TRBJ2-5, with 7 bases aligning to TRBD1. V lost 6 bases and J lost 2; bases outside the gene matches: 6. The CDR3 runs 14 residues. From germline, CDR1 is MNHEY and CDR2 SMNVEV (reference sequence). The CDR3 spells CASSHTGDQETQYF. As DNA, the CDR3 is TGTGCCAGCAGCCACACAGGGGATCAAGAGACCCAGTACTTC.

This clonotype was recorded at least ten times. The rearrangement joins TRBV12-3 or TRBV12-4 to TRBJ2-3; the match to TRBD2 covers 8 bases. V dropped 1 base and J dropped 1; count of bases not matched to a gene: 7. CDR3 length equals 17 residues. The CDR3 DNA reads as TGTGCCAGCAGTTTAGGTTCGGGAGGGGCTGGCACAGATACGCAGTATTTT. Its translation: CASSLGSGGAGTDTQYF.

This sequence joins TRBV24-1 and TRBJ1-2; D not resolved. V lost 3 bases, J lost 2 bases, and 12 bases lay in between. The germline V gene has CDR1 KGHDR and CDR2 SFDVKD. The CDR3 has 15 amino acids. CDR3 sequence reads: CATSDRSLGNYGYTF. Here the CDR3 DNA reads TGTGCCACCAGTGATAGGTCCCTCGGAAACTATGGCTACACCTTC.

The chain joins TRBV5-5 to TRBJ1-5; no definite D call. The V and J ends lost 4 bases and 3 bases respectively, with 11 bases between them. The germline CDR1 and CDR2 sequences are SGHKS and YYEKEE (reference sequence). This CDR3 contains 14 residues. This chain's CDR3 is CASSRTADNQPQHF. DNA of the CDR3: TGTGCCAGCAGCCGGACGGCCGACAATCAGCCCCAGCATTTT.

There are many counts of this clonotype. This sequence may be a read error, since a much larger clone differs from it by one base. V and J are TRBV6-6 and TRBJ1-2, with a tentative D call TRBD1 (5 bases). CDR1 is MNHNY, CDR2 SVGAGI, per germline (reference sequence). The CDR3 has 12 amino acids. The CDR3 spells CASSWTTHGDTF. The CDR3 coding sequence is TGTGCCAGCAGTTGGACAACCCATGGCGACACCTTC.

This clonotype was counted only a few times. The chain combines TRBV12-3 or TRBV12-4 with TRBJ2-7; unclear D gene. Trimming pared 6 bases from V and 3 bases from J, leaving 6 bases between. The CDR3 totals 11 residues. The CDR3 is CASRKGYEQYF. In DNA form, the CDR3 reads TGTGCCAGCAGGAAAGGCTACGAGCAGTACTTC.

This clonotype has a count of ten or more. The rearrangement uses TRBV28 and TRBJ2-3; 9 bases are shared with TRBD1. The junction had 7 bases not matched to a gene; V was cut back by 10 bases and J by 2 bases. The CDR3 is made up of 14 amino acids. Germline lookup yields CDR1 MDHEN and CDR2 SYDVKM. The CDR3 DNA follows: TGTGCCACCGGAAGGACAGGGGCCACAGATACGCAGTATTTT. Translated, it gives CATGRTGATDTQYF. The complete variable domain, with remaining parts taken from reference TRBV28 and TRBJ2-3, reads DVKVTQSSRYLVKRTGEKVFLECVQDMDHENMFWYRQDPGLGLRLIYFSYDVKMKEKGDIPEGYSVSREKKERFSLILESASTNQTSMYLCATGRTGATDTQYFGPGTRLTVL.

This clonotype was seen many times. The chain links TRBV20-1 to TRBJ1-2, with TRBD1 matching over 7 bases. V lost 3 bases and J lost 2; bases outside the gene matches: 9. The length of the CDR3 is 15 residues. Per the germline V gene, CDR1 is DFQATT and CDR2 is SNEGSKA (reference sequence). The CDR3 DNA reads TGCAGTGCTAGCAAAGGGACAGTGTCCAACTATGGCTACACCTTC. Residues: CSASKGTVSNYGYTF.

This clonotype was counted only a few times. The chain carries TRBV9 and TRBJ2-1; D may be TRBD2 (6 bases). Trimming took 4 bases from V and 3 from J, leaving 11 bases between them. CDR1 and CDR2 (germline): SGDLS, YYNGEE. The CDR3 has 14 residues. CDR3 DNA sequence: TGTGCCAGCAGCCCCCGGGACTTCTACAATGAGCAGTTCTTC. Its protein is CASSPRDFYNEQFF.

This clonotype occurred many times. The chain employs TRBV11-2 and TRBJ1-2; D not certain. Trimming cost V 4 bases and J 4 bases, with 10 bases left between them. The CDR3 contains 13 residues. CDR1 is SGHAT and CDR2 is FQNNGV in the germline V gene. Here the CDR3 reads CASSSDASYGYTF. CDR3 in DNA: TGTGCCAGCAGCTCGGACGCCTCCTATGGCTACACCTTC.

This clonotype was observed many times. In DNA form, the CDR3 reads TGTGCCAGCAGGCCCGGGACAGGCTCTCAGCCCCAGCATTTT. Amino acids: CASRPGTGSQPQHF. The chain has TRBV6-1 and TRBJ1-5, with 8 bases fitting TRBD1. V shed 6 bases and J 6 bases; nucleotides not matched to a gene: 7. The germline gives CDR1 MNHNS, CDR2 SASEGT. The CDR3 is made up of 14 amino acids.

This clonotype was recorded a few times. The V call is TRBV4-3, the J call TRBJ1-2; D is uncertain. Trimming removed 1 base from V and 4 bases from J, with 13 bases in between. The germline V gene encodes CDR1 LGHNA and CDR2 YSLEER. The CDR3 spans 15 residues. DNA of the CDR3: TGCGCCAGCAGCCAAGTATACGACGGGAGCTATGGCTACACCTTC. It translates to CASSQVYDGSYGYTF.

This clonotype was observed many times. V gene TRBV27 combines with J gene TRBJ1-2; 7 bases fit TRBD1. The CDR3 length is 16 residues. V trimming: 2 bases; J trimming: 4 bases; junction bases outside the gene matches: 10. From germline, CDR1 is MNHEY and CDR2 SMNVEV (reference sequence). The CDR3, as DNA: TGTGCCAGCAGTTTACGGGGAACGGGACAGCCCTATGGCTACACCTTC. Translated: CASSLRGTGQPYGYTF.